A single sample gave rise to the 14 T cell receptor beta chains below, sequenced in a study of blood T cell repertoires in COVID-19. Method: immunoSEQ multiplex PCR; TCRdb's copy keeps in-frame clones and lacks some. The sample has about 160,000 clones; roughly 84% are singletons. Sequenced input: peripheral blood. These receptors originate from an elderly man with COVID-19, enrolled during active disease.

This clone was detected a few times. The CDR3 DNA reads TGCAGCGCCTCGGGACATTCGAACACTGAAGCTTTCTTT. Its protein product is CSASGHSNTEAFF. This rearrangement joins TRBV29-1 to TRBJ1-1, with D possibly TRBD1 on 6 matching bases. The V end was cut by 7 bases, the J end by 1 base, with 13 bases between. The CDR3 has 13 amino acids. Germline V gene sequence: CDR1 SQVTM, CDR2 ANQGSEA.

The chain recombines TRBV6-5 with TRBJ1-5; weak D call: TRBD1 (5 bases). CDR1 is MNHEY and CDR2 is SVGAGI in the germline V gene. The V gene lost 7 bases and the J gene lost 0 bases, with 10 bases spanning the gap. This CDR3 contains 14 residues. The CDR3 DNA is TGTGCCAGCAAGGGGCTTGATAGCAATCAGCCCCAGCATTTT. It codes for CASKGLDSNQPQHF.

The chain uses TRBV5-1 and TRBJ1-6, with no clear D. Germline loops: CDR1 SGHRS, CDR2 YFSETQ. This CDR3 has 14 residues. V gave up 5 bases and J gave up 5 bases, with 11 bases separating them. CDR3 nucleotides: TGCGCCAGCAGATCTGCTGGAGATAATTCACCCCTCCACTTT. It is translated as CASRSAGDNSPLHF.

The V and J genes are TRBV5-1 and TRBJ1-3, with 8 positions matching TRBD1. This CDR3 comprises 14 residues. V lost 0 bases and J lost 7; bases outside the gene matches: 3. Germline V gives CDR1 SGHRS, CDR2 YFSETQ. CDR3 residues: CASSLDRGTNTIYF. For the CDR3, the DNA is TGCGCCAGCAGCTTGGACAGGGGGACCAACACCATATATTTT. Full variable domain (remainder filled in from reference TRBV5-1 and TRBJ1-3): KAGVTQTPRYLIKTRGQQVTLSCSPISGHRSVSWYQQTPGQGLQFLFEYFSETQRNKGNFPGRFSGRQFSNSRSEMNVSTLELGDSALYLCASSLDRGTNTIYFGEGSWLTVV.

The rearrangement links TRBV9 to TRBJ2-7; unclear D gene. This CDR3 is built from 14 residues. CDR1 is SGDLS and CDR2 is YYNGEE in the germline V gene. V was shortened by 0 bases and J by 2 bases, with 9 bases between the two germline ends. Written as DNA, the CDR3 is TGTGCCAGCAGCGTAGGAACGGAGCCCTACGAGCAGTACTTC. Translating gives CASSVGTEPYEQYF.

V is TRBV19 and J is TRBJ2-3; perhaps TRBD2 as D (7 bases). Deletions cut 2 bases from V and 6 bases from J, with 18 bases between. This CDR3 contains 16 residues. Germline lookup yields CDR1 LNHDA and CDR2 SQIVND (reference sequence). The CDR3: CASSIPKGGLLDTQYF. DNA of the CDR3: TGTGCCAGTAGTATACCCAAGGGGGGGCTGCTGGATACGCAGTATTTT.

This clone was picked up a small number of times. The rearrangement uses TRBV6-2 or TRBV6-3 and TRBJ1-1; TRBD1 matches 7 bases. The CDR3 spans 15 residues. Per the germline V gene, CDR1 is MNHEY and CDR2 is SVGEGT. Trimming at V came to 2 bases and at J to 0 bases, leaving 3 bases not matched to a gene. CDR3 bases: TGTGCCAGCAGTTACGGGACAGTCATGAACACTGAAGCTTTCTTT. Its protein product is CASSYGTVMNTEAFF.

The J gene is TRBJ1-3, the V gene TRBV11-3; D is unresolved. CDR3 length equals 17 residues. Trimming shortened V by 5 bases and J by 0 bases, and 17 bases separated the two germline ends. CDR1 and CDR2 (germline): SGHNT, YENEEA. CDR3 DNA: TGTGCCAGCAGCGATGGATTAAGCGGCGTCTCTGGAAACACCATATATTTT. Its translation: CASSDGLSGVSGNTIYF.

J is TRBJ1-6 and V is TRBV2; perhaps TRBD1 as D (5 bases). V dropped 4 bases and J dropped 0 bases, with 16 bases sitting between them. Germline V gene lookup returns CDR1 SNHLY and CDR2 FYNNEI. CDR3 length equals 18 residues. CDR3 residues: CASSAGGGSSSYNSPLHF. The CDR3 nucleotides read TGTGCCAGCAGTGCCGGGGGTGGCTCCAGCTCCTATAATTCACCCCTCCACTTT.

This chain uses TRBV2 with TRBJ2-1, with a weak D call TRBD2 (6 bases). The V gene's germline CDR1 is SNHLY and CDR2 FYNNEI. The CDR3 covers 14 residues. Trimming shortened V by 8 bases and J by 3 bases, and 14 bases separated the two germline ends. The CDR3 loop is CASLAGLSYNEQFF. The CDR3 DNA is TGTGCCAGCCTAGCCGGACTAAGCTACAATGAGCAGTTCTTC.

The J gene is TRBJ1-1, the V gene TRBV18, with 8 positions matching TRBD1. V was pared by 3 bases and J by 3 bases, with 6 bases of the junction left unmatched. Germline loops: CDR1 KGHSH, CDR2 LQKENI. This CDR3 spans 15 amino acids. The CDR3 reads CASSPVTGDHTEAFF. CDR3 coding DNA: TGTGCCAGCTCACCGGTGACAGGGGATCACACTGAAGCTTTCTTT.

This clone was seen only a few times. The chain couples TRBV12-5 to TRBJ1-1; no clear D. Per the germline V gene, CDR1 is LGHNT and CDR2 is FRNRAP. Trimming removed 1 base at V and 5 bases at J, with 11 bases between. This CDR3 is 14 amino acids long. Written as DNA, the CDR3 is TGTGCTAGTGGTTTGGAACACGGGGAGACTGAAGCTTTCTTT. Its translation is CASGLEHGETEAFF. Variable domain in full (rest from reference TRBV12-5 and TRBJ1-1): DARVTQTPRHKVTEMGQEVTMRCQPILGHNTVFWYRQTMMQGLELLAYFRNRAPLDDSGMPKDRFSAEMPDATLATLKIQPSEPRDSAVYFCASGLEHGETEAFFGQGTRLTVV.

On this clone: Other DNA sequences from this sample encode an identical CDR3 as well. The genes are TRBV5-1 and TRBJ2-2, with 8 positions matching TRBD2. Germline lookup yields CDR1 SGHRS and CDR2 YFSETQ. The CDR3 length is 15 residues. V lost 4 bases and J lost 6; bases outside the gene matches: 8. CDR3 protein: CASSLLGGEAGELFF. CDR3 coding DNA: TGCGCCAGCAGCCTCCTCGGGGGGGAGGCCGGGGAGCTGTTTTTT.

The chain couples TRBV11-1 to TRBJ2-3; TRBD1 matches 7 bases. CDR3 length: 16 amino acids. Per germline, CDR1 SGHAT and CDR2 FQDESV (reference sequence). After removal of 4 bases from V and 1 base from J, the junction contained 8 bases not matched to a gene. The CDR3 loop is CASSSSEGAGTDTQYF. The CDR3 bases are TGTGCCAGCAGCTCCTCCGAGGGGGCTGGCACAGATACGCAGTATTTT.